Listed below are T cell receptor beta chains from one sample, sequenced in a study of T cell responses to AZD1222 COVID-19 vaccine. Clones were sequenced by immunoSEQ multiplex PCR, and TCRdb holds only the in-frame ones, with some missing. The sample holds a few hundred thousand clones, approximately 93% seen once. This specimen consisted of peripheral blood, obtained on day 0 of AZD1222 vaccination. The receptors were gathered from an adult in good health. CDR3s include the opening cysteine and the closing phenylalanine or tryptophan. Each record gives: V gene, clone size, J gene, D gene, CDR3 protein, CDR3 DNA. The D gene is left open where the match is weak. Clone size is shown for a subset of rows, as once, few, many or a class of expanded clone.

v_call: TRBV27; clone_size: -; j_call: TRBJ2-1; d_call: TRBD1; cdr3_aa: CASARDRPYNEQFF; cdr3_nt: TGTGCCAGTGCCCGGGACAGGCCTTACAATGAGCAGTTCTTC
v_call: TRBV7-9; clone_size: -; j_call: TRBJ1-5; d_call: -; cdr3_aa: CASSLSSNQPQHF; cdr3_nt: TGTGCCAGCAGCTTATCCAGCAATCAGCCCCAGCATTTT
v_call: TRBV29-1; clone_size: -; j_call: TRBJ1-5; d_call: TRBD1; cdr3_aa: CSVGQGGNQPQHF; cdr3_nt: TGCAGCGTTGGACAGGGCGGGAATCAGCCCCAGCATTTT
v_call: TRBV5-4; clone_size: -; j_call: TRBJ2-7; d_call: TRBD1; cdr3_aa: CASSFLGTGRAYEQYF; cdr3_nt: TGTGCCAGCAGCTTCCTCGGGACAGGGAGGGCCTACGAGCAGTACTTC
v_call: TRBV5-1; clone_size: -; j_call: TRBJ1-2; d_call: -; cdr3_aa: CASSLGGTNGYTF; cdr3_nt: TGCGCCAGCAGCTTGGGGGGCACGAATGGCTACACCTTC
v_call: TRBV28; clone_size: -; j_call: TRBJ2-2; d_call: -; cdr3_aa: CASSLLHTGELFF; cdr3_nt: TGTGCCAGCAGTTTGCTTCACACCGGGGAGCTGTTTTTT
v_call: TRBV3-1/TRBV3-2; clone_size: once; j_call: TRBJ1-6; d_call: -; cdr3_aa: CASSPSRGSPLHF; cdr3_nt: TGTGCCAGCAGTCCCTCCCGGGGCTCACCCCTCCACTTT
v_call: TRBV19; clone_size: -; j_call: TRBJ1-2; d_call: -; cdr3_aa: CASSISILGIGEGYTF; cdr3_nt: TGTGCCAGTAGTATCTCCATCTTAGGGATAGGAGAAGGCTACACCTTC
v_call: TRBV5-1; clone_size: -; j_call: TRBJ2-5; d_call: -; cdr3_aa: CASSLVAGAEETQYF; cdr3_nt: TGCGCCAGCAGCTTGGTGGCGGGCGCCGAAGAGACCCAGTACTTC
v_call: TRBV2; clone_size: once; j_call: TRBJ1-5; d_call: -; cdr3_aa: CASRARQGRGQPQHF; cdr3_nt: TGTGCCAGCAGGGCCCGGCAGGGGCGGGGTCAGCCCCAGCATTTT
v_call: TRBV6-5; clone_size: -; j_call: TRBJ1-1; d_call: -; cdr3_aa: CASSSVTLTEAFF; cdr3_nt: TGTGCCAGCAGTTCTGTGACCCTAACTGAAGCTTTCTTT
v_call: TRBV19; clone_size: -; j_call: TRBJ2-7; d_call: TRBD1; cdr3_aa: CASSPGQVDYEQYF; cdr3_nt: TGTGCCAGTAGCCCGGGACAGGTGGACTACGAGCAGTACTTC
v_call: TRBV4-2; clone_size: -; j_call: TRBJ1-5; d_call: -; cdr3_aa: CASSQDKVLDQPQHF; cdr3_nt: TGTGCCAGCAGCCAAGATAAGGTTCTGGATCAGCCCCAGCATTTT
v_call: TRBV28; clone_size: -; j_call: TRBJ1-2; d_call: TRBD1; cdr3_aa: CASSLQTGGHGYTF; cdr3_nt: TGTGCCAGCAGTTTACAGACAGGGGGACATGGCTACACCTTC
v_call: TRBV7-9; clone_size: -; j_call: TRBJ1-2; d_call: TRBD1; cdr3_aa: CASSRGTVYGYTF; cdr3_nt: TGTGCCAGCAGCCGCGGGACAGTCTATGGCTACACCTTC
v_call: TRBV12-3/TRBV12-4; clone_size: -; j_call: TRBJ1-4; d_call: -; cdr3_aa: CASSWGVNEKLFF; cdr3_nt: TGTGCCAGCAGTTGGGGGGTAAATGAAAAACTGTTTTTT
v_call: TRBV29-1; clone_size: -; j_call: TRBJ2-7; d_call: TRBD1; cdr3_aa: CSVATGQGTEQYF; cdr3_nt: TGCAGCGTCGCTACTGGACAGGGGACCGAGCAGTACTTC
v_call: TRBV7-2; clone_size: -; j_call: TRBJ1-3; d_call: TRBD1; cdr3_aa: CASSPSRGPGNTIYF; cdr3_nt: TGTGCCAGCAGCCCGTCCAGGGGGCCTGGAAACACCATATATTTT
v_call: TRBV19; clone_size: -; j_call: TRBJ1-6; d_call: -; cdr3_aa: CASSIAGLASPLHF; cdr3_nt: TGTGCCAGTAGTATAGCCGGGCTTGCTTCACCCCTCCACTTT
v_call: TRBV28; clone_size: -; j_call: TRBJ1-6; d_call: -; cdr3_aa: CASRLTGVRNSPLHF; cdr3_nt: TGTGCCAGCAGATTAACTGGGGTCCGCAATTCACCCCTCCACTTT
v_call: TRBV28; clone_size: -; j_call: TRBJ1-2; d_call: -; cdr3_aa: CASSLLGYGYTF; cdr3_nt: TGTGCCAGCAGTTTATTGGGCTATGGCTACACCTTC
v_call: TRBV4-3; clone_size: once; j_call: TRBJ2-7; d_call: TRBD1; cdr3_aa: CASSPGQIPYEQYF; cdr3_nt: TGCGCCAGCAGCCCGGGACAGATCCCCTACGAGCAGTACTTC
v_call: TRBV6-2/TRBV6-3; clone_size: -; j_call: TRBJ2-7; d_call: TRBD2; cdr3_aa: CASSYPTSGVSNYEQYF; cdr3_nt: TGTGCCAGCAGTTACCCGACTAGCGGAGTTAGTAACTACGAGCAGTACTTC
v_call: TRBV7-8; clone_size: many; j_call: TRBJ1-5; d_call: -; cdr3_aa: CASSLSQGDNQPQHF; cdr3_nt: TGTGCCAGCAGCTTAAGCCAAGGAGACAATCAGCCCCAGCATTTT
v_call: TRBV5-4; clone_size: once; j_call: TRBJ2-1; d_call: TRBD1; cdr3_aa: CASSRDREGNEQFF; cdr3_nt: TGTGCCAGCAGCAGGGACAGGGAAGGGAATGAGCAGTTCTTC
v_call: TRBV19; clone_size: -; j_call: TRBJ2-1; d_call: -; cdr3_aa: CASSMPSSVYNEQFF; cdr3_nt: TGTGCCAGTAGTATGCCCAGTTCCGTTTACAATGAGCAGTTCTTC
v_call: TRBV5-1; clone_size: -; j_call: TRBJ2-5; d_call: -; cdr3_aa: CASSFGVGETQYF; cdr3_nt: TGCGCCAGCAGCTTTGGGGTTGGGGAGACCCAGTACTTC
v_call: TRBV4-1; clone_size: -; j_call: TRBJ2-7; d_call: -; cdr3_aa: CASSQVQQSTYEQYF; cdr3_nt: TGCGCCAGCAGCCAAGTCCAGCAGAGTACCTACGAGCAGTACTTC
v_call: TRBV28; clone_size: -; j_call: TRBJ2-6; d_call: -; cdr3_aa: CASRAPSGPGANVLTF; cdr3_nt: TGTGCCAGCAGGGCTCCCTCGGGGCCTGGGGCCAACGTCCTGACTTTC
v_call: TRBV19; clone_size: -; j_call: TRBJ1-1; d_call: -; cdr3_aa: CASSPSGAHAEAFF; cdr3_nt: TGTGCCAGTAGTCCCAGCGGGGCGCATGCTGAAGCTTTCTTT
v_call: TRBV15; clone_size: -; j_call: TRBJ1-3; d_call: -; cdr3_aa: CATSKRVTGNTIYF; cdr3_nt: TGTGCCACCTCAAAAAGGGTGACTGGAAACACCATATATTTT
v_call: TRBV5-5; clone_size: -; j_call: TRBJ2-1; d_call: -; cdr3_aa: CASSYAEGGREQFF; cdr3_nt: TGTGCCAGCAGCTACGCAGAGGGGGGGCGCGAGCAGTTCTTC
v_call: TRBV19; clone_size: -; j_call: TRBJ1-6; d_call: -; cdr3_aa: CASSTGWNSPLHF; cdr3_nt: TGTGCCAGTAGCACAGGGTGGAATTCACCCCTCCACTTT
v_call: TRBV5-1; clone_size: once; j_call: TRBJ2-7; d_call: TRBD1; cdr3_aa: CASSETGGTYEQYF; cdr3_nt: TGCGCCAGCAGCGAGACAGGGGGTACCTACGAGCAGTACTTC
v_call: TRBV11-1; clone_size: -; j_call: TRBJ1-1; d_call: -; cdr3_aa: CASSLAAGNTEAFF; cdr3_nt: TGTGCCAGCAGCTTAGCGGCGGGGAATACTGAAGCTTTCTTT
v_call: TRBV24-1; clone_size: -; j_call: TRBJ1-2; d_call: -; cdr3_aa: CATSDYGVNYGYTF; cdr3_nt: TGTGCCACCAGTGATTATGGGGTTAACTATGGCTACACCTTC
v_call: TRBV24-1; clone_size: -; j_call: TRBJ2-2; d_call: -; cdr3_aa: CATSDGIGELFF; cdr3_nt: TGTGCCACCAGTGACGGGATCGGGGAGCTGTTTTTT
v_call: TRBV4-3; clone_size: -; j_call: TRBJ1-6; d_call: -; cdr3_aa: CASSQGQQGYNSPLHF; cdr3_nt: TGCGCCAGCAGCCAAGGCCAACAGGGATATAATTCACCCCTCCACTTT
v_call: TRBV30; clone_size: -; j_call: TRBJ2-1; d_call: -; cdr3_aa: CAWSRGVGSYNEQFF; cdr3_nt: TGTGCCTGGAGTAGGGGCGTAGGCTCCTACAATGAGCAGTTCTTC
v_call: TRBV28; clone_size: -; j_call: TRBJ2-7; d_call: -; cdr3_aa: CASSLLFYEQYF; cdr3_nt: TGTGCCAGCAGTTTATTATTTTACGAGCAGTACTTC
v_call: TRBV7-2; clone_size: -; j_call: TRBJ1-1; d_call: -; cdr3_aa: CASSLAPIRGVVEAFF; cdr3_nt: TGTGCCAGCAGCTTAGCCCCTATAAGGGGTGTTGTAGAAGCTTTCTTT
v_call: TRBV10-3; clone_size: -; j_call: TRBJ2-1; d_call: TRBD2; cdr3_aa: CAISESAGGLAEQFF; cdr3_nt: TGTGCCATCAGTGAGTCCGCGGGGGGGCTGGCTGAGCAGTTCTTC
v_call: TRBV6-4; clone_size: -; j_call: TRBJ2-2; d_call: -; cdr3_aa: CASSPREVINTGELFF; cdr3_nt: TGTGCCAGCAGCCCCCGCGAAGTTATAAACACCGGGGAGCTGTTTTTT
v_call: TRBV7-8; clone_size: -; j_call: TRBJ2-1; d_call: -; cdr3_aa: CASSPELVRSYNEQFF; cdr3_nt: TGTGCCAGCAGCCCCGAATTGGTGCGCTCCTACAATGAGCAGTTCTTC
v_call: TRBV6-5; clone_size: -; j_call: TRBJ2-4; d_call: -; cdr3_aa: CASSWDTRDIQYF; cdr3_nt: TGTGCCAGCAGCTGGGACACCAGGGACATTCAGTACTTC